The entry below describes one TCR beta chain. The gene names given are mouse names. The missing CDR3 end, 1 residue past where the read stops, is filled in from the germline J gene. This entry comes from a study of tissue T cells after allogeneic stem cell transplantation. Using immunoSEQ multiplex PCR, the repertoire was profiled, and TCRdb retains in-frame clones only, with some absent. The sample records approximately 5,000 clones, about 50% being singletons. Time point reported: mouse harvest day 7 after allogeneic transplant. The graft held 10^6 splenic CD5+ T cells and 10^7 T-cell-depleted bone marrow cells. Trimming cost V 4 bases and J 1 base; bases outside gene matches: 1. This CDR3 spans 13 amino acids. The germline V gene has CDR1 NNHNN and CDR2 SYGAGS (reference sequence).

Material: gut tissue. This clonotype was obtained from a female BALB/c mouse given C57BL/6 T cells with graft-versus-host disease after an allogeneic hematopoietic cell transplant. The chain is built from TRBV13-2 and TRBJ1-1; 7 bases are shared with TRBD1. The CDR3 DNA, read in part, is TGTGCCAGCGGTCACAGGGGAAACACAGAAGTCTTC. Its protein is CASGHRGNTEVF. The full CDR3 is CASGHRGNTEVFF.